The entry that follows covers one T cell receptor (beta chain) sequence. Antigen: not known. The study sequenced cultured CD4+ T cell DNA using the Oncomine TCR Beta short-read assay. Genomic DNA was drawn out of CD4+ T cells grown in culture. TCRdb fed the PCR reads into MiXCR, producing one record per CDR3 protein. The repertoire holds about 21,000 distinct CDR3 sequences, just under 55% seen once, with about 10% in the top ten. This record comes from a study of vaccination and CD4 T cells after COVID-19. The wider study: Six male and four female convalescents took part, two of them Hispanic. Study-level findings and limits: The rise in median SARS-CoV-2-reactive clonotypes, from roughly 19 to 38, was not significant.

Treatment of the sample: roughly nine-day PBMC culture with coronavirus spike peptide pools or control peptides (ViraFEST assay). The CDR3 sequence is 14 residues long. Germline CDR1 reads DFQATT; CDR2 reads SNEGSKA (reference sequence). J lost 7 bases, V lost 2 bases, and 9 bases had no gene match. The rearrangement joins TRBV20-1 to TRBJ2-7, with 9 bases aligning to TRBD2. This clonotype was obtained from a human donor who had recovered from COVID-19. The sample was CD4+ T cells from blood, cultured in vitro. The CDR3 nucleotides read TGCAGTGCTAGAACCCCTAGCGGGACGGGAGAGCAGTACTTC. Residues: CSARTPSGTGEQYF.